The text below deals with one T cell receptor (beta chain). The target antigen is unknown. The data stem from a study of T-cell memory formation after mild COVID-19. Study observations and caveats: Pre-infection memory already had some responding clones, implying cross-reactive memory joined.

V lost 3 bases and J 11 bases, leaving 13 bases between the germline ends. The germline CDR1 and CDR2 sequences are SGHTA and FQGTGA. The CDR3 runs 13 residues. A 5'RACE reaction primed in the constant segment made cDNA libraries of TCR alpha and TCR beta, and these carried sample barcodes and UMIs. TCRdb processed the 5' RACE reads anew with MiXCR; each CDR3 protein has one entry. The table lists approximately 340,000 distinct CDR3 sequences, 10% to 15% of them singletons, with about 22% in the top ten. Sequenced input: PBMCs or a T cell subset sorted from them (not recorded which). The J gene is TRBJ1-4, the V gene TRBV7-3, with D perhaps TRBD1 (5 bases). This TCR derives from a man aged 18 to 29 who had mild COVID-19 (a few samples of this study predate the infection). Cell type and time point are not known. DNA for the CDR3: TGTGCCAGCAGCTTCCGGAGGGGCGGGAAACTGTTTTTT. This sequence encodes CASSFRRGGKLFF.